Listed below are T cell receptor beta chains from one sample, sequenced in a study of blood T cell repertoires in COVID-19. Measured with immunoSEQ multiplex PCR; TCRdb has only the in-frame clones, and not every one. The sample shows 200,000 or so clones, 70% to 85% of them seen only once. Input material: peripheral blood. These receptors came from a human donor with acute or convalescent COVID-19. The donor label of this sample is uncertain. CDR3s include the opening cysteine and the closing phenylalanine or tryptophan. A D gene is named only where the DNA matches it firmly.

>TRBJ1-1|TRBD1|TRBV27
CASSPIGTAVWGTEAFF
TGTGCCAGCAGTCCCATAGGGACAGCCGTGTGGGGCACTGAAGCTTTCTTT
>TRBJ2-4|TRBD2|TRBV6-5
CASSYAEGGGNIQYF
TGTGCCAGCAGTTATGCCGAGGGCGGGGGAAACATTCAGTACTTC
>TRBJ1-3|TRBD1|TRBV30
CAWSQGQGGNTIYF
TGTGCCTGGAGTCAGGGACAGGGGGGAAACACCATATATTTT
>TRBJ1-2|TRBD1|TRBV14
CASSRTGGNYGYTF
TGTGCCAGCAGCCGAACAGGGGGCAACTATGGCTACACCTTC
>TRBJ1-3|TRBD1|TRBV19
CASSPEDRGRPSGNTIYF
TGTGCCAGTAGTCCAGAGGACAGGGGCCGCCCCTCTGGAAACACCATATATTTT
>TRBJ1-2|NA|TRBV7-2
CASSPGQTYRGYTF
TGTGCCAGCAGCCCCGGACAGACCTACAGGGGCTACACCTTC
>TRBJ2-7|TRBD2|TRBV6-2/TRBV6-3
CASSYPLGVGLASSYEQYF
TGTGCCAGCAGTTACCCCCTCGGGGTAGGACTAGCGAGCTCCTACGAGCAGTACTTC
>TRBJ2-5|NA|TRBV5-1
CASSPYQETQYF
TGCGCCAGCAGCCCCTACCAAGAGACCCAGTACTTC
>TRBJ2-7|NA|TRBV6-5
CASSRGQFSYEQYF
TGTGCCAGCAGCCGAGGACAGTTTTCCTACGAGCAGTACTTC
>TRBJ2-6|NA|TRBV7-9
CASSSSGAGANVLTF
TGTGCCAGCAGCTCCTCGGGGGCTGGGGCCAACGTCCTGACTTTC
>TRBJ2-3|TRBD2|TRBV7-2
CASSRAGVVGDTQYF
TGTGCCAGCAGCAGAGCGGGAGTAGTTGGAGATACGCAGTATTTT
>TRBJ2-5|NA|TRBV7-3
CASSSAQGETQYF
TGTGCCAGCAGCTCAGCCCAGGGAGAGACCCAGTACTTC
>TRBJ2-7|NA|TRBV21-1
CASSKATGWYEQYF
TGTGCCAGCAGCAAAGCGACAGGGTGGTACGAGCAGTACTTC
>TRBJ2-7|NA|TRBV7-2
CASSLIPYEQYF
TGTGCCAGCAGCTTAATTCCATACGAGCAGTACTTC
>TRBJ1-2|NA|TRBV7-8
CASSLDRWAYHGYTF
TGTGCCAGCAGCTTAGATCGGTGGGCATACCATGGCTACACCTTC
>TRBJ1-4|TRBD1|TRBV5-6
CASSNRGELIGKLFF
TGTGCCAGCAGTAACAGGGGGGAGCTTATCGGAAAACTGTTTTTT
>TRBJ2-2|NA|TRBV6-2/TRBV6-3
CASSYSRTGELFF
TGTGCCAGCAGTTACTCCCGGACAGGGGAGCTGTTTTTT